One sample yielded the 4 T cell receptor beta chains listed below, sequenced in a study of T cells in women clearing cervical HPV infection. Clones were read by immunoSEQ multiplex PCR, and TCRdb kept only the in-frame ones, dropping some. The table lists 30,000 to 35,000 clones, with 1.4% in the top ten. The sample comprised blood buffy coat. The receptors stem from a woman between 18 and 70 years old with a cervical HPV16 infection that either progressed to CIN3+ or cleared (not recorded which).

A note on this clone: Coverage ceases 3 residues before the CDR3 finishes, and the germline J gene fills in the end. The same CDR3 can be traced to other DNA sequences in this sample. This chain joins TRBV29-1 and TRBJ1-3; D uncertain. The V gene lost 5 bases and the J gene lost 4 bases, with 12 bases spanning the gap. The CDR3 covers 13 residues. CDR1 and CDR2 (germline): SQVTM, ANQGSEA. CDR3 in amino acids: CSVRTPAGNTIYF. CDR3 bases read: TGCAGCGTTCGGACTCCCGCCGGAAACACC. Together with reference TRBV29-1 and TRBJ1-3, the CDR3 gives the full variable domain: SAVISQKPSRDICQRGTSLTIQCQVDSQVTMMFWYRQQPGQSLTLIATANQGSEATYESGFVIDKFPISRPNLTFSTLTVSNMSPEDSSIYLCSVRTPAGNTIYFGEGSWLTVV.

With respect to this clone: The CDR3 end falls 3 residues outside the read, so it is completed with the germline J gene. The chain is built from TRBV20-1 and TRBJ2-3; 10 nucleotides match TRBD2. Germline CDR1 is DFQATT and CDR2 is SNEGSKA (reference sequence). The J segment lost 2 bases and the V segment lost 2 bases, leaving 4 bases of the junction unmatched. The CDR3 contains 15 residues. The CDR3: CSARLLAGVTDTQYF. Incomplete CDR3 DNA: TGCAGTGCTAGACTGCTAGCGGGGGTCACAGATACG.

About this clone itself: The read ends 3 residues shy of where the CDR3 ends; the end is completed using the germline J gene. This chain links TRBV7-2 with TRBJ1-2; 10 bases map to TRBD1. The CDR3 contains 14 residues. CDR1 and CDR2 from the germline V gene are SGHTA and FQGNSA. CDR3 DNA, as far as it was read: TGTGCCAGCAGCTTAGGCAGGACAGGGGGAGGC. As protein: CASSLGRTGGG. The entire CDR3 sequence reads CASSLGRTGGGYTF.

Regarding this clone: The read ends 3 residues before the CDR3 terminus; that terminus is restored from the germline J gene. This sequence joins TRBV6-1 and TRBJ2-7; TRBD2 matches 8 bases. CDR3 length: 16 amino acids. Germline assignment: CDR1 MNHNS and CDR2 SASEGT. V lost 0 bases and J lost 3; bases outside the gene matches: 7. The chain's CDR3 is CASSEASGAGDYEQYF. CDR3 bases read: TGTGCCAGCAGTGAAGCTTCGGGAGCGGGAGACTACGAG.